This T cell receptor (beta chain) is drawn from a study of regulatory T cells in long-lasting Graves disease. V lost 4 bases to trimming and J lost 6 bases; unmatched junction nucleotides: 6. CDR1 is LGHDT and CDR2 is YNNKEL in the germline V gene (reference sequence). The CDR3 consists of 15 residues. The table lists this clonotype with many counts. No antigen is known for it. HTBI primers from iRepertoire and Arm-PCR of CDR3 regions yielded the TCR beta libraries. Each CDR3 protein gets one entry after TCRdb re-called the multiplex PCR reads with MiXCR. The table lists roughly 250,000 distinct CDR3 sequences, around 19% of them singletons. Study findings and constraints: Persistent cases of Graves' showed reduced TCR diversity relative to newly diagnosed patients.

Time point given: newly diagnosed GD, antithyroid drugs for less than 3 months. PBMCs provided the RNA from which the TCR library was made. These data were likewise used in another study, on T cells in Graves' hyperthyroidism and ophthalmopathy. This second study says: TCR CDR3 underwent first-round RT-PCR with the HTBI primer set.

This TCR came from a woman aged 30 to 39 with Graves disease. The sample here was peripheral blood mononuclear cells (PBMCs), taken at new diagnosis, from a patient treated with antithyroid drugs. This chain connects TRBV3-1 to TRBJ2-2; TRBD2 aligns across 9 bases. CDR3 residues: CASSPWTSAAGELFF. CDR3 nucleotides: TGTGCCAGCAGCCCCTGGACTAGCGCGGCCGGGGAGCTGTTTTTT.